Listed below are T cell receptor beta chains from one sample, sequenced in a study of T cells in Graves' hyperthyroidism and ophthalmopathy. Each CDR3 protein gets one entry after TCRdb re-called the multiplex PCR reads with MiXCR. Here the sample spans 250,000 to 300,000 distinct CDR3 sequences, roughly 19% being singletons. Sample: blood. Receptors were obtained from a man aged 45-65 years with Graves' ophthalmopathy. CDR3s include the opening cysteine and the closing phenylalanine or tryptophan. A D gene is named only where the DNA matches it firmly. Only some rows state a clone size, as once, few, many or a class for expanded clones.

size: many; V: TRBV5-1; D: .; J: TRBJ1-2; CDR3: CASSLEADTFYGYTF; DNA: TGCGCCAGCAGCTTGGAGGCAGATACCTTCTATGGCTACACCTTC
size: many; V: TRBV27; D: .; J: TRBJ2-7; CDR3: CASSLLGRPYEQYF; DNA: TGTGCCAGCAGTTTATTGGGGAGGCCCTACGAGCAGTACTTC
size: .; V: TRBV27; D: .; J: TRBJ2-1; CDR3: CASSLAVQSYNEQFF; DNA: TGTGCCAGCAGTTTAGCGGTCCAGTCCTACAATGAGCAGTTCTTC
size: many; V: TRBV6-1; D: TRBD2; J: TRBJ2-5; CDR3: CASKTSGRGGETQYF; DNA: TGTGCCAGCAAAACTAGCGGGAGAGGTGGGGAGACCCAGTACTTC
size: .; V: TRBV6-1; D: TRBD2; J: TRBJ2-4; CDR3: CASSSTSGRARGAKNIQYF; DNA: TGTGCCAGCAGTTCCACTAGCGGGAGGGCCCGGGGGGCCAAAAACATTCAGTACTTC
size: few; V: TRBV4-1; D: .; J: TRBJ1-1; CDR3: CASSQNQMNTEAFF; DNA: TGCGCCAGCAGCCAAAACCAAATGAACACTGAAGCTTTCTTT
size: many; V: TRBV20-1; D: TRBD2; J: TRBJ2-1; CDR3: CSAPGLADYNEQFF; DNA: TGCAGTGCCCCGGGACTAGCGGATTACAATGAGCAGTTCTTC
size: few; V: TRBV28; D: TRBD2; J: TRBJ2-2; CDR3: CASSSPGGLAGPGGPGELFF; DNA: TGTGCCAGCAGCTCCCCGGGGGGACTAGCTGGTCCGGGGGGTCCCGGGGAGCTGTTTTTT
size: .; V: TRBV24-1; D: TRBD2; J: TRBJ2-7; CDR3: CATSDTSGGAYEQYF; DNA: TGTGCCACCAGTGACACCTCGGGAGGCGCCTACGAGCAGTACTTC
size: many; V: TRBV18; D: TRBD1; J: TRBJ1-1; CDR3: CASSPLTGATEAFF; DNA: TGTGCCAGCTCACCACTGACAGGGGCCACCGAAGCTTTCTTT
size: few; V: TRBV9; D: TRBD2; J: TRBJ2-7; CDR3: CASSVGREAYEQYF; DNA: TGTGCCAGCAGCGTAGGGCGGGAGGCCTACGAGCAGTACTTC
size: .; V: TRBV27; D: .; J: TRBJ1-6; CDR3: CASSSKKGVNSPLHF; DNA: TGTGCCAGCAGTTCTAAAAAGGGAGTTAATTCACCCCTCCACTTT
size: .; V: TRBV7-3; D: .; J: TRBJ2-3; CDR3: CASSSSSGTDTQYF; DNA: TGTGCCAGCAGCTCCTCTAGCGGCACAGATACGCAGTATTTT
size: many; V: TRBV7-9; D: .; J: TRBJ2-5; CDR3: CASSLSGSETQYF; DNA: TGTGCCAGCAGCTTATCGGGTTCGGAGACCCAGTACTTC
size: .; V: TRBV7-9; D: .; J: TRBJ2-1; CDR3: CASTSPVYNEQFF; DNA: TGTGCCAGCACGTCTCCAGTTTACAATGAGCAGTTCTTC
size: few; V: TRBV28; D: TRBD1; J: TRBJ1-5; CDR3: CASSLPDRDQPQHF; DNA: TGTGCCAGCAGTTTGCCGGACAGGGACCAGCCCCAGCATTTT